The next 32 T cell receptor beta chains were all read from a single sample in a study of PD-L1 blockade in urothelial cancer. The assay was immunoSEQ multiplex PCR, and TCRdb's table has in-frame clones only and misses some. The sample lists 75,000 to 95,000 clones, 90% to 95% occurring once. Here the sequenced sample was PBMCs, taken around atezolizumab (anti-PD-L1) treatment. The receptors were gathered from a man in his sixties with urothelial cancer.

The table lists this clone with a count of one. The chain joins TRBV19 to TRBJ2-7; TRBD2 aligns across 7 bases. The ends lost 5 bases at V and 7 bases at J; junction bases unmatched: 8. Germline V gene lookup returns CDR1 LNHDA and CDR2 SQIVND (reference sequence). The CDR3 is 13 amino acids. The CDR3 nucleotides are TGTGCCAGTAGTCCTTTCCCAGCGGGAGAGCAGTACTTC. Protein product: CASSPFPAGEQYF.

On this clone itself: Other DNA sequences in the same sample also yield this CDR3. The chain recombines TRBV18 with TRBJ2-7; possibly TRBD1 for D (5 bases). This CDR3 is 14 amino acids long. The germline CDR1 and CDR2 sequences are KGHSH and LQKENI. V gave up 3 bases and J gave up 4 bases, with 13 bases separating them. The CDR3 sequence: CASSPGQGSYEQYF. In DNA form, the CDR3 reads TGTGCCAGCTCACCTGGTCAGGGTTCGTACGAGCAGTACTTC.

CDR3 region: CASSPETGHQPQHF. Here the CDR3 DNA reads TGTGCCAGCAGTCCAGAGACAGGACACCAGCCCCAGCATTTT. The genes are TRBV28 and TRBJ1-5; the D gene is possibly TRBD1 (6 bases). There are 14 residues in the CDR3. CDR1 MDHEN and CDR2 SYDVKM come from the germline V gene. Between the trimmed V and J ends, which lost 5 bases and 7 bases, there was a span of 15 bases.

The chain links TRBV6-1 to TRBJ1-5; 10 nucleotides align to TRBD1. Germline V gene lookup returns CDR1 MNHNS and CDR2 SASEGT. The V segment lost 6 bases and the J segment 2 bases; nucleotides outside the gene matches: 4. The CDR3 has 15 amino acids. The CDR3 DNA sequence: TGTGCCAGCAGCGCCGGGACAGGGGGCAATCAGCCCCAGCATTTT. Translating gives CASSAGTGGNQPQHF.

The chain is built from TRBV4-1 and TRBJ1-2; possibly TRBD1 for D (6 bases). The ends were cut back, 4 bases at V and 14 bases at J, with 17 bases in the middle. The CDR3 loop spans 12 amino acids. Germline CDR1 is MGHRA and CDR2 is YSYEKL. CDR3 amino acids: CASSRGHDARTF. CDR3 nucleotide sequence: TGCGCCAGCAGCCGGGGACACGACGCGCGAACCTTC.

This sequence joins TRBV28 and TRBJ1-5; D possibly corresponds to TRBD1 (5 bases). The germline V and J ends were trimmed by 9 bases and 0 bases, with 12 bases remaining between them. There are 14 residues in the CDR3. The germline CDR1 and CDR2 sequences are MDHEN and SYDVKM. For the CDR3, the DNA is TGTGCCAGTTTAGGAGGGGCTAGCAATCAGCCCCAGCATTTT. Its protein is CASLGGASNQPQHF.

Only a few counts were recorded for this clone. The rearrangement joins TRBV5-4 to TRBJ2-1, with 11 bases aligning to TRBD2. Germline CDR1 and CDR2: SGHNT and YYREEE (reference sequence). The ends lost 0 bases at V and 9 bases at J; junction bases unmatched: 5. CDR3 length: 15 residues. CDR3 DNA sequence: TGTGCCAGCAGCTTGGGACTAGCGGGGTCGGGTGAGCAGTTCTTC. As protein: CASSLGLAGSGEQFF.

The chain couples TRBV4-1 to TRBJ2-2, with 9 bases matching TRBD1. Germline CDR1 and CDR2: MGHRA and YSYEKL. The ends lost 5 bases at V and 6 bases at J; junction bases unmatched: 4. The CDR3 is 14 amino acids. The CDR3 here is CASSEGQGSGELFF. The CDR3 region has the DNA TGCGCCAGCAGCGAGGGACAGGGATCCGGGGAGCTGTTTTTT.

This sequence joins TRBV7-2 and TRBJ2-2; the match to TRBD2 covers 8 bases. Germline lookup yields CDR1 SGHTA and CDR2 FQGNSA. The CDR3 loop spans 16 amino acids. J gave up 2 bases and V 5 bases, and 7 bases lay outside the gene matches. The chain's CDR3 is CASSPAGAGNTGELFF. CDR3 in DNA: TGTGCCAGCAGCCCAGCGGGGGCAGGAAACACCGGGGAGCTGTTTTTT. Full variable domain (outside the CDR3, taken from reference TRBV7-2 and TRBJ2-2): GAGVSQSPSNKVTEKGKDVELRCDPISGHTALYWYRQSLGQGLEFLIYFQGNSAPDKSGLPSDRFSAERTGGSVSTLTIQRTQQEDSAVYLCASSPAGAGNTGELFFGEGSRLTVL.

The rearrangement joins TRBV19 to TRBJ2-7; a possible D gene is TRBD2 (6 bases). The CDR3 contains 13 residues. V dropped 4 bases and J dropped 2 bases, with 9 bases sitting between them. CDR1 and CDR2 from the germline V gene are LNHDA and SQIVND (reference sequence). The CDR3 DNA is TGTGCCAGTAGTAGCGGGGCGACCTACGAGCAGTACTTC. Translating gives CASSSGATYEQYF.

The chain employs TRBV29-1 and TRBJ2-7; TRBD2 matches at 13 bases. Germline-derived CDR1 and CDR2 are SQVTM and ANQGSEA. This CDR3 is 14 amino acids long. The V segment lost 6 bases and the J segment 5 bases; nucleotides outside the gene matches: 7. CDR3 sequence reads: CSVVTSGRADEQYF. The CDR3 DNA follows: TGCAGCGTAGTAACTAGCGGGAGGGCCGACGAGCAGTACTTC.

The V and J genes are TRBV23-1 and TRBJ1-6, with 9 bases lining up with TRBD1. TRBV23-1 qualifies as an ORF whose function is uncertain. This CDR3 is built from 17 residues. V dropped 11 bases and J dropped 0; count of bases not matched to a gene: 11. CDR3 sequence: CAATPGQGPSYNSPLHF. The CDR3 coding sequence is TGCGCCGCCACACCGGGACAGGGTCCCTCCTATAATTCACCCCTCCACTTT.

This clone was seen more than once but under ten times. The rearrangement links TRBV5-6 to TRBJ2-1; 7 bases match TRBD2. From germline, CDR1 is SGHDT and CDR2 YYEEEE. The CDR3 runs 15 residues. The ends lost 1 base at V and 8 bases at J; junction bases unmatched: 9. CDR3 DNA: TGTGCCAGCAGCTTGACCCTGACTAGCCTGGATGAGCAGTTCTTC. Translating it yields CASSLTLTSLDEQFF.

This CDR3 is CASSSKPRTGNQPQHF. The CDR3 coding sequence is TGTGCCAGCAGCTCAAAACCGCGCACAGGAAATCAGCCCCAGCATTTT. The gene calls are TRBV7-6 and TRBJ1-5; D perhaps matches TRBD1 (5 bases). Germline CDR1 SGHVS, CDR2 FNYEAQ. Trimming cost V 4 bases and J 4 bases, with 17 bases left between them. The CDR3 extends over 16 amino acids.

V is TRBV7-8 and J is TRBJ2-2; 12 nucleotides align to TRBD2. Unmatched junction bases numbered 2, after V lost 4 bases and J lost 5 bases. Germline loops: CDR1 SGHVS, CDR2 FQNEAQ. The CDR3 runs 15 residues. The CDR3: CASSSTSGRTGELFF. The CDR3 bases are TGTGCCAGCAGCTCGACTAGCGGGAGAACCGGGGAGCTGTTTTTT.

The chain employs TRBV10-1 and TRBJ2-3, with D perhaps matching TRBD1 (6 bases). The CDR3 contains 15 residues. Looked up from germline, CDR1 is WNHNN and CDR2 is SYGVQD (reference sequence). With 5 bases removed from V and 0 bases from J, the gap between germline ends came to 12 bases. CDR3 nucleotides: TGCGCCAGCAGTAGGACAGACTCTAGCACAGATACGCAGTATTTT. It is translated as CASSRTDSSTDTQYF.

The V and J genes are TRBV30 and TRBJ1-3; 7 positions agree with TRBD1. Losses at the gene ends were 4 bases for V and 3 bases for J; bases not matched to a gene: 6. The V gene's germline CDR1 is GTSNPN and CDR2 SVGIG (reference sequence). This CDR3 contains 14 residues. CDR3 amino acids: CAWTLGDSGNTIYF. Written as DNA, the CDR3 is TGTGCCTGGACTTTAGGGGACAGTGGAAACACCATATATTTT.

This clone has just one count. The chain couples TRBV6-1 to TRBJ1-5; D is perhaps TRBD1 (5 bases). V dropped 2 bases and J dropped 0 bases, with 11 bases sitting between them. CDR3 size: 16 residues. Germline loops: CDR1 MNHNS, CDR2 SASEGT. CDR3 DNA sequence: TGTGCCAGCAGTGAACTTGGGGGGTATAGCAATCAGCCCCAGCATTTT. Amino acid sequence: CASSELGGYSNQPQHF.

J is TRBJ2-3 and V is TRBV7-3; 10 nucleotides match TRBD2. Germline-derived CDR1 and CDR2 are SGHTA and FQGTGA. This CDR3 contains 15 residues. Losses at the gene ends were 3 bases for V and 3 bases for J; bases not matched to a gene: 3. This chain's CDR3 is CASSFRLAGTDTQYF. CDR3 coding DNA: TGTGCCAGCAGCTTCAGACTAGCGGGTACAGATACGCAGTATTTT.

The V and J genes are TRBV10-1 and TRBJ2-3; TRBD2 aligns across 7 bases. The V gene's germline CDR1 is WNHNN and CDR2 SYGVQD (reference sequence). The V and J ends lost 8 bases and 0 bases, in that order; junction bases with no gene match: 2. This CDR3 has 13 amino acids. CDR3 protein: CASAAGSTDTQYF. As DNA, the CDR3 is TGCGCCAGCGCAGCGGGGAGCACAGATACGCAGTATTTT.

The CDR3 DNA reads TGTGCCAGCAGCCAAGGGACAGGGGGTAACTATGGCTACACCTTC. Amino acid sequence: CASSQGTGGNYGYTF. The V gene is TRBV27, the J gene TRBJ1-2, with 11 bases lining up with TRBD1. Germline V gene sequence: CDR1 MNHEY, CDR2 SMNVEV (reference sequence). This CDR3 contains 15 residues. V lost 6 bases and J lost 1; bases outside the gene matches: 4.

This sequence joins TRBV11-2 and TRBJ2-1; 10 bases match TRBD2. The CDR3 consists of 13 residues. Germline assignment: CDR1 SGHAT and CDR2 FQNNGV. V dropped 2 bases and J dropped 15; count of bases not matched to a gene: 7. This chain's CDR3 is CASSLTSGILGFF. Written as DNA, the CDR3 is TGTGCCAGCAGCTTAACTAGCGGGATATTGGGGTTCTTC.

V and J are TRBV7-9 and TRBJ1-6, with 7 bases matching TRBD1. Germline CDR1 is SEHNR and CDR2 is FQNEAQ (reference sequence). CDR3 size: 15 residues. J lost 7 bases, V lost 7 bases, and 10 bases had no gene match. As DNA, the CDR3 is TGTGCCAGCACGTCGGCCAGGGACAGAAATTCACCCCTCCACTTT. Its translation is CASTSARDRNSPLHF.

V is TRBV4-2 and J is TRBJ2-5; the D is unclear. Germline V lookup: CDR1 LGHNA, CDR2 YNFKEQ. V lost 0 bases and J 5 bases, leaving 13 bases between the germline ends. The CDR3 extends over 15 amino acids. The CDR3 nucleotides are TGTGCCAGCAGCCAAGAAGTGGGCCTTGCGGAGACCCAGTACTTC. This codes for CASSQEVGLAETQYF.

The chain uses TRBV7-6 and TRBJ1-4, with 10 nucleotides matching TRBD1. J was trimmed by 16 bases and V by 8 bases; bases with no gene match: 4. Looked up from germline, CDR1 is SGHVS and CDR2 is FNYEAQ. The CDR3 is 10 amino acids. CDR3 in amino acids: CASGRDRGFF. CDR3 in DNA: TGTGCCAGCGGCCGGGACAGGGGGTTTTTT.

CDR3 DNA: TGTGCCAGCAGGACCTCCAGGGTAGCCAAAAACATTCAGTACTTC. This codes for CASRTSRVAKNIQYF. The chain couples TRBV6-5 to TRBJ2-4, with D maybe TRBD1 (5 bases). The CDR3 is 15 residues long. The V end was cut by 6 bases, the J end by 0 bases, with 12 bases between. Germline assignment: CDR1 MNHEY and CDR2 SVGAGI.

The chain has TRBV19 and TRBJ2-3; D might be TRBD2 (6 bases). Germline CDR1 and CDR2: LNHDA and SQIVND (reference sequence). V shed 6 bases and J shed 3 bases, with 25 bases lying between them. The CDR3 is made up of 18 amino acids. CDR3 in DNA: TGTGCCAGTAGCGCCCAGGGTGGAGGGGATTCATGGACAGATACGCAGTATTTT. It encodes CASSAQGGGDSWTDTQYF. Together with reference TRBV19 and TRBJ2-3, the CDR3 gives the full variable domain: DGGITQSPKYLFRKEGQNVTLSCEQNLNHDAMYWYRQDPGQGLRLIYYSQIVNDFQKGDIAEGYSVSREKKESFPLTVTSAQKNPTAFYLCASSAQGGGDSWTDTQYFGPGTRLTVL.

V is TRBV5-1 and J is TRBJ2-1; 11 nucleotides line up with TRBD2. This CDR3 comprises 16 residues. The V gene end was trimmed by 3 bases and the J gene end by 5 bases; junction bases not matched to a gene: 7. Germline CDR1 SGHRS, CDR2 YFSETQ. The CDR3 region has the DNA TGCGCCAGCAGCTCCTCCACTAGCGGGGGAGACAATGAGCAGTTCTTC. It codes for CASSSSTSGGDNEQFF. Full variable domain (outside the CDR3, taken from reference TRBV5-1 and TRBJ2-1): KAGVTQTPRYLIKTRGQQVTLSCSPISGHRSVSWYQQTPGQGLQFLFEYFSETQRNKGNFPGRFSGRQFSNSRSEMNVSTLELGDSALYLCASSSSTSGGDNEQFFGPGTRLTVL.

The genes are TRBV6-5 and TRBJ2-7; 8 nucleotides agree with TRBD2. The V segment lost 0 bases and the J segment 5 bases; nucleotides outside the gene matches: 9. The length of the CDR3 is 16 residues. Germline loops: CDR1 MNHEY, CDR2 SVGAGI. CDR3 region: CASSYSTGGWSDEQYF. The CDR3, as DNA: TGTGCCAGCAGTTACTCGACGGGAGGGTGGAGCGACGAGCAGTACTTC.

The chain links TRBV15 to TRBJ2-3; D perhaps matches TRBD1 (6 bases). CDR1 LNHNV and CDR2 YYDKDF come from the germline V gene (reference sequence). There are 15 residues in the CDR3. The V end lost 1 base, the J end lost 5 bases, and 13 bases lay between the germline ends. The CDR3 DNA is TGTGCCACCAGCAGAGTCCCAGGGGCAGGAGATACGCAGTATTTT. Translating it yields CATSRVPGAGDTQYF.

The V and J genes are TRBV10-3 and TRBJ2-7; the match to TRBD2 covers 9 bases. Germline V CDR1 and CDR2: ENHRY, SYGVKD. CDR3 size: 15 residues. The junction had 8 bases not matched to a gene; V was cut back by 3 bases and J by 5 bases. CDR3 coding DNA: TGTGCCATCAGTGATGCGACTAGCGGCGCAAACGAGCAGTACTTC. Protein: CAISDATSGANEQYF.

This clone was detected only once. V gene TRBV11-2 combines with J gene TRBJ2-7; TRBD1 is a possible D gene (6 bases). Trimming shortened V by 0 bases and J by 7 bases, and 19 bases separated the two germline ends. CDR3 length: 16 amino acids. Per the germline V gene, CDR1 is SGHAT and CDR2 is FQNNGV. The CDR3 DNA follows: TGTGCCAGCAGCTTAGATCGGGCCAGGGGCGTGGGGGAGCAGTACTTC. This codes for CASSLDRARGVGEQYF.